This TCR beta chain stems from a study of CD8+ T cells in alopecia areata. The wider study: Treated patients were given oral tofacitinib, which was dosed at 5 to 10 mg twice daily.

This CDR3 region has 14 residues. With 5 bases removed from V and 5 bases from J, the gap between germline ends came to 15 bases. Germline CDR1 and CDR2: SGHTA and FQGNSA. Study conclusions and caveats: Greater clonality was observed in lesional scalp samples, especially alopecia totalis/universalis, versus normal scalp. TCR sharing was clearer in mice than between patients, perhaps partly owing to patient HLA diversity. Scalp samples also yield sequences of resident alphabeta T cells from normal skin.

Worth noting for this clone: The target antigen is unknown.

RNA, once extracted, was reverse transcribed into cDNA for use as the sequencing template. Some clones are missing from TCRdb's copy, which holds only in-frame ones; the method was immunoSEQ multiplex PCR. The sample has roughly 130,000 clones; roughly 58% are singletons. This sequence originates from a human donor with alopecia areata. The chain has TRBV7-2 and TRBJ2-5, with TRBD2 as a possible D gene (7 bases). The sample consisted of CD4+ T cells sorted from blood, taken at week 0. The chain's CDR3 is CASSRGATGETQYF. CDR3 DNA sequence: TGTGCCAGCAGCCGGGGGGCGACGGGGGAGACCCAGTACTTC.